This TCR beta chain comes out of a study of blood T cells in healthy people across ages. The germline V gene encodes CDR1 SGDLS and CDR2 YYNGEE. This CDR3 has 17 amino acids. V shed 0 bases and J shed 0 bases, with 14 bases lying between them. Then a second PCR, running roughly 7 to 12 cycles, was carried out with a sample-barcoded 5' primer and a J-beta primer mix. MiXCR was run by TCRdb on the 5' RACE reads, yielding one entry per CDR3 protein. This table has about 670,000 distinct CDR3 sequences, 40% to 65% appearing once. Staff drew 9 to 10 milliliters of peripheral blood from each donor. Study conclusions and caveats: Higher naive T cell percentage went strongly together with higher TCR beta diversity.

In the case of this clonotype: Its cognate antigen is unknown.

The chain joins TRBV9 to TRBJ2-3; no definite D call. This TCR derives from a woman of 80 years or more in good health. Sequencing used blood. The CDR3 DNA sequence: TGTGCCAGCAGCGTAGGAGCTACGCTGCCCAGCACAGATACGCAGTATTTT. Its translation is CASSVGATLPSTDTQYF.